The present TCR beta chain was sequenced within a study of blood T cell repertoires in COVID-19. Study background: The United States, Italy and Spain were the sources of the acute and convalescent COVID-19 samples. Sources were T cells, B-cell-depleted T cells, or PBMCs; the material itself was cDNA or gDNA.

Study processing details: Amplification from reference gene primers served as the basis for estimated nucleated cell counts. Produced via immunoSEQ multiplex PCR; TCRdb's table is partial and in-frame only. V, J and clone size derive from that table, while D and trimming were established from the DNA sequence. The data contain a few hundred thousand clones, about 82% of them singletons. This CDR3 region has 15 residues. CDR1 is MRHNA and CDR2 is SNTAGT in the germline V gene. The germline V and J ends were trimmed by 6 bases and 7 bases, with 19 bases remaining between them. This chain uses TRBV6-4 with TRBJ2-1, with D maybe TRBD2 (6 bases). The sequenced sample consisted of peripheral blood. The TCR originated in a woman in her forties or fifties with acute or convalescent COVID-19. CDR3 loop: CASRRDFSEGNEQFF. CDR3 nucleotides: TGTGCCAGCAGAAGGGACTTCTCCGAAGGGAATGAGCAGTTCTTC.